The present T cell receptor beta chain was sequenced within a study of beta chain features in type 1 diabetes. At the level of the study: Patients shared similar age, gender and cell yields with healthy donors. Study-level points and caveats: Patients showed naive, central memory and Treg TCRB repertoires that appeared more similar than those of healthy donors. More deletions and fewer insertions at VDJ junctions were seen in type 1 diabetes patients.

Since all of the isolated RNA was reverse transcribed, expressed TCRB transcripts were what got sequenced. Using immunoSEQ multiplex PCR, the repertoire was profiled, and TCRdb retains in-frame clones only, with some absent. The sample carries 330,000 or so clones, around 20% recorded once. Concerning this clone itself: The antigen is unknown.

Looked up from germline, CDR1 is SNHLY and CDR2 is FYNNEI. J gave up 0 bases and V 7 bases, and 6 bases lay outside the gene matches. The CDR3 is made up of 15 amino acids. Via CD45RO/CCR7/CD25/CD127/CD95/CD27, cells of the CD4+ naive, central memory, regulatory and stem cell-like memory subsets were sorted. This rearrangement joins TRBV2 to TRBJ1-1; 9 bases are shared with TRBD1. The TCR was taken from a woman aged 18 to 35 in good health. Sequenced input: naive CD4+ T cells from blood. The CDR3 nucleotides read TGTGCCAGCACCCCACAGGGGGCCGTGAACACTGAAGCTTTCTTT. It translates to CASTPQGAVNTEAFF.